The 10 T cell receptor beta chains below were found in one sample sequenced in a study of blood T cells in healthy people across ages. A sample-barcoded 5' primer and a J-beta primer mix were used in a second PCR of roughly 6 to 12 cycles. In TCRdb, the 5' RACE reads were re-called with MiXCR into one record per CDR3 protein. The table shows some 930,000 distinct CDR3 sequences, with roughly 29% occurring only once. This same sample was also taken into another study, of T cells of mothers and their children.

The sample comprised blood. The receptors originated from a woman in her 40s in good health.

The chain is built from TRBV5-1 and TRBJ1-2, with TRBD1 identical over 8 bases. CDR1 is SGHRS, CDR2 YFSETQ, per germline. V lost 2 bases to trimming and J lost 8 bases; unmatched junction nucleotides: 5. The CDR3 has 13 amino acids. In nucleotides, the CDR3 is TGCGCCAGCAGCTTTCAGGGGGCGGAAGGCTACACCTTC. Encoded protein: CASSFQGAEGYTF.

As to this clonotype: This may be a read error: a much more frequent sequence differs by one nucleotide. J is TRBJ2-7 and V is TRBV11-2; 7 bases fit TRBD1. The germline V gene encodes CDR1 SGHAT and CDR2 FQNNGV. The CDR3 sequence is 17 residues long. CDR3 protein: CASNLDQRIGGSDEQYF. The CDR3 region has the DNA TGTGCCAGCAACTTAGATCAGAGGATAGGGGGCTCAGACGAGCAGTACTTC.

The chain joins TRBV7-2 to TRBJ1-3, with TRBD1 matching 11 bases. Germline assignment: CDR1 SGHTA and CDR2 FQGNSA. The V segment lost 2 bases and the J segment 8 bases; nucleotides outside the gene matches: 11. The CDR3 has 17 residues. The DNA of the CDR3 is TGTGCCAGCAGCTTAAGGTCCCCGGGACAGGGGGGGGACACCATATATTTT. Amino acids: CASSLRSPGQGGDTIYF.

The chain has TRBV12-3 or TRBV12-4 and TRBJ1-2; 7 nucleotides align to TRBD1. With V trimmed by 7 bases and J by 4 bases, 12 bases remained unmatched. This CDR3 is built from 15 residues. Here the CDR3 DNA reads TGTGCCAGCAAAACGACAGGGCGAGGTCGCTATGGCTACACCTTC. Translated: CASKTTGRGRYGYTF.

The chain links TRBV9 to TRBJ2-5; 8 bases map to TRBD2. Germline CDR1 SGDLS, CDR2 YYNGEE. The CDR3 is 19 residues long. Unmatched junction bases numbered 18, after V lost 4 bases and J lost 1 base. The CDR3 spells CASSTRGGGGGTSQETQYF. The CDR3 nucleotides read TGTGCCAGCAGCACCCGTGGGGGGGGCGGGGGGACCTCCCAAGAGACCCAGTACTTC.

Only a few counts were recorded for this clonotype. Since a much larger clone is just one base distant, this may be a read error. The CDR3 region has the DNA TGTGCCGGCAGTCAGGACAGGGGGCTCGATGAGCAGTTCTTC. Protein sequence: CAGSQDRGLDEQFF. This rearrangement joins TRBV2 to TRBJ2-1; 11 nucleotides line up with TRBD1. CDR1 SNHLY and CDR2 FYNNEI come from the germline V gene. CDR3 length equals 14 residues.

The CDR3 bases are TGCAGCGTGGCCCTTGGCGGATACACTGAAGCTTTCTTT. Amino acid sequence: CSVALGGYTEAFF. The chain has TRBV29-1 and TRBJ1-1; D is uncertain. The CDR3 runs to 13 residues. V gave up 6 bases and J gave up 3 bases, with 14 bases separating them. CDR1 and CDR2 (germline): SQVTM, ANQGSEA.

The chain is built from TRBV5-1 and TRBJ2-3, with 9 bases fitting TRBD2. The V and J ends lost 5 bases and 2 bases, in that order; junction bases with no gene match: 3. This CDR3 contains 14 residues. CDR1 and CDR2 from the germline V gene are SGHRS and YFSETQ. In DNA form, the CDR3 reads TGCGCCAGCAGGGGGACTAGCAACACAGATACGCAGTATTTT. This codes for CASRGTSNTDTQYF.

The CDR3 nucleotides read TGTGCCAGCAGCCCCCGGGCGGGAACGAACACTGAAGCTTTCTTT. Amino acid sequence: CASSPRAGTNTEAFF. The chain has TRBV9 and TRBJ1-1; D unclear. With 4 bases removed from V and 1 base from J, the gap between germline ends came to 14 bases. The CDR3 spans 15 residues. From germline, CDR1 is SGDLS and CDR2 YYNGEE.

A remark on this clonotype: This may be a read error, as it is one base from a much larger clone. The chain links TRBV29-1 to TRBJ2-5, with D possibly matching TRBD1 (6 bases). The CDR3 has 12 residues. V was shortened by 6 bases and J by 3 bases, with 11 bases between the two germline ends. Germline CDR1 and CDR2: SQVTM and ANQGSEA. DNA for the CDR3: TGCAGCGTCCCCGGACAGAAAGAGACCCAGTACTTC. This sequence encodes CSVPGQKETQYF.